The clone carrying this TCR beta chain showed up just a few times. Each CDR3 protein is one row after TCRdb ran MiXCR on the reads. The repertoire includes 1,700 or so distinct CDR3 sequences, 6.5% to 8.5% of them detected once, and less than 15% sits in the top ten. The CDR3 runs 14 residues. Germline lookup yields CDR1 MDHEN and CDR2 SYDVKM. The trim removed 8 bases at V and 4 bases at J, leaving 7 bases unmatched. Source material: CD4+ T cells from peripheral blood. The rearrangement links TRBV28 to TRBJ1-2, with 10 bases fitting TRBD1. The receptor's source is a human donor with rheumatoid arthritis. The CDR3: CASRKDRGSYGYTF. The CDR3 nucleotides are TGTGCCAGCCGGAAGGACAGGGGGTCCTATGGCTACACCTTC.